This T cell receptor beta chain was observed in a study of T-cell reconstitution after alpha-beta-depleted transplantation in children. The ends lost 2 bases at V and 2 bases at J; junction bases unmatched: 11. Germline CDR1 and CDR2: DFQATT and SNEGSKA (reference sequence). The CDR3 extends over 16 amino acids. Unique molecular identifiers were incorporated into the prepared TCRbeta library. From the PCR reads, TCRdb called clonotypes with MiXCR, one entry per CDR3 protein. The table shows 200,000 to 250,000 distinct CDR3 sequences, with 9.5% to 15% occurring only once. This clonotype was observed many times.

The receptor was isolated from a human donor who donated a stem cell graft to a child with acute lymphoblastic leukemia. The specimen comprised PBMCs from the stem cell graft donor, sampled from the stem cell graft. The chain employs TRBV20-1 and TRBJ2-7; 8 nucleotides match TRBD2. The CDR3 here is CSARPATSARTYEQYF. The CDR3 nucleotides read TGCAGTGCTAGACCCGCGACTAGCGCACGAACCTACGAGCAGTACTTC.